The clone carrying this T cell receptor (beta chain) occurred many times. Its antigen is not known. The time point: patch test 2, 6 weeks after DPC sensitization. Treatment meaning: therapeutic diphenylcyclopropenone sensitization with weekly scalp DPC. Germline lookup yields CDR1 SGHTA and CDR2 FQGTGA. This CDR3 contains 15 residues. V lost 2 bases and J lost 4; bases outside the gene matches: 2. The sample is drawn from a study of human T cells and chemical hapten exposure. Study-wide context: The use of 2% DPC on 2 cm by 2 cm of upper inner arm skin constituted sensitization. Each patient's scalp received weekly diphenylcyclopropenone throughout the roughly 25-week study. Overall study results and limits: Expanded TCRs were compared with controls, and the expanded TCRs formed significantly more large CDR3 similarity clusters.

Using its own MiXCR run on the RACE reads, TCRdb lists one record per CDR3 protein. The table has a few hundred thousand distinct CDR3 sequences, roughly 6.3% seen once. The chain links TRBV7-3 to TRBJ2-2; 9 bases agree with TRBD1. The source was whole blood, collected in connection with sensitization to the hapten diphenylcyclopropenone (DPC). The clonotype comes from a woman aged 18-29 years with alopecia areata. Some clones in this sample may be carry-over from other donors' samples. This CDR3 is CASSLDRGSTGELFF. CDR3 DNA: TGTGCCAGCAGCTTAGACAGGGGGAGCACCGGGGAGCTGTTTTTT.